Following are 18 T cell receptor beta chains from one sample sequenced in a study of T cell repertoires in aging, cancer and after chemotherapy. Rearranged V-D-J TRB sequences were amplified with a mixed TRB-A/B primer pool. TCRdb reprocessed the multiplex PCR reads via MiXCR and lists one record per CDR3 protein. The table records some 1,700 distinct CDR3 sequences, around 24% of them present only once. Peripheral blood genomic DNA, not sorted cells or RNA, was the template. The sequencing sample was made of blood. These TCRs come from a human donor with a solid tumor.

The chain combines TRBV19 with TRBJ2-1; 11 bases align to TRBD2. J lost 7 bases, V lost 1 base, and 12 bases had no gene match. Germline V gene data show CDR1 as LNHDA and CDR2 as SQIVND (reference sequence). The CDR3 covers 18 residues. The CDR3 sequence: CASSIGGGSGGARNEQFF. CDR3 bases: TGTGCCAGTAGTATAGGTGGCGGTAGCGGGGGGGCGAGGAATGAGCAGTTCTTC.

V and J are TRBV15 and TRBJ2-1; 7 bases line up with TRBD1. Per germline, CDR1 LNHNV and CDR2 YYDKDF (reference sequence). The ends lost 0 bases at V and 4 bases at J; junction bases unmatched: 15. This CDR3 comprises 19 residues. CDR3 DNA sequence: TGTGCCACCAGCAGAGAGGGGACGCTAACGGGACAGTATTACAATGAGCAGTTCTTC. Residues: CATSREGTLTGQYYNEQFF.

The rearrangement links TRBV5-1 to TRBJ2-7; 9 bases map to TRBD1. In germline, CDR1 is SGHRS, CDR2 YFSETQ. This CDR3 region has 13 residues. V dropped 4 bases and J dropped 5; count of bases not matched to a gene: 4. The CDR3 is CASSLGQGHEQYF. The CDR3 DNA follows: TGCGCCAGCAGCCTGGGACAGGGCCACGAGCAGTACTTC.

This chain uses TRBV7-2 with TRBJ2-7, with 10 bases fitting TRBD2. Germline trimming cut 8 bases from V and 5 bases from J; bases unmatched to any gene: 12. Germline values: CDR1 SGHTA, CDR2 FQGNSA. CDR3 length: 15 amino acids. CDR3 sequence reads: CASGSQRGGRNEQYF. The CDR3 DNA reads TGTGCCAGCGGGAGTCAGCGGGGGGGCAGGAACGAGCAGTACTTC.

This clonotype occurred a few times. The chain has TRBV20-1 and TRBJ1-2, with D uncertain. Trimming stripped 3 bases from V and 8 bases from J, with 16 bases between. Looked up from germline, CDR1 is DFQATT and CDR2 is SNEGSKA (reference sequence). The CDR3 totals 13 residues. The CDR3 loop is CSASEGPKRGYTF. CDR3 DNA: TGCAGTGCTAGCGAAGGCCCCAAAAGGGGCTACACCTTC.

This clonotype appeared a few times. The rearrangement joins TRBV10-1 to TRBJ1-2; maybe TRBD1 (5 bases). The germline CDR1 and CDR2 sequences are WNHNN and SYGVQD (reference sequence). Trimming took 2 bases from V and 7 from J, leaving 17 bases between them. The CDR3 covers 15 residues. CDR3 sequence: CASSENWQGFIGYTF. The CDR3 DNA follows: TGCGCCAGCAGTGAGAACTGGCAGGGCTTTATTGGCTACACCTTC.

This rearrangement joins TRBV5-1 to TRBJ2-5; 8 positions match TRBD1. The CDR3 sequence is 16 residues long. The germline V gene has CDR1 SGHRS and CDR2 YFSETQ. V shed 2 bases, J shed 1 base, and the junction held 7 bases outside the gene matches. The CDR3 sequence: CASSLLYRGVQETQYF. The DNA of the CDR3 is TGCGCCAGCAGCTTACTATACAGGGGGGTCCAAGAGACCCAGTACTTC.

The chain has TRBV11-2 and TRBJ2-1; D may correspond to TRBD1 or TRBD2 (5 bases each). CDR1 and CDR2 from the germline V gene are SGHAT and FQNNGV. The CDR3 totals 13 residues. V was clipped by 1 base and J by 6 bases, with 7 bases between them. The CDR3 loop reads CASSLGDGNEQFF. CDR3 coding DNA: TGTGCCAGCAGCTTAGGGGACGGCAATGAGCAGTTCTTC.

By sample share, this clonotype is large (0.1 to 1%). The rearrangement joins TRBV6-5 to TRBJ1-2; a weak D match, TRBD1 (6 bases). This CDR3 is built from 12 residues. V was cut by 6 bases and J by 8 bases, with 13 bases left in between. Germline CDR1 is MNHEY and CDR2 is SVGAGI. The CDR3 is CASRGQSRGYTF. DNA of the CDR3: TGTGCCAGCAGAGGACAGTCTAGAGGCTACACCTTC.

By frequency in the sample, this clonotype is large. V is TRBV27 and J is TRBJ1-5; unclear D gene. The CDR3 length is 14 residues. Germline lookup yields CDR1 MNHEY and CDR2 SMNVEV (reference sequence). The V end lost 4 bases, the J end lost 2 bases, and 9 bases lay between the germline ends. This CDR3 reads CASSYSYGNQPQHF. DNA for the CDR3: TGTGCCAGCAGTTACTCTTATGGCAATCAGCCCCAGCATTTT.

CDR3 region: CASRRVGTTTEKMPELQYF. The CDR3 DNA sequence: TGTGCCAGCAGACGGGTCGGGACTACTACAGAAAAGATGCCCGAGCTGCAGTACTTC. The chain employs TRBV6-7 and TRBJ2-7; 7 positions match TRBD2. TRBV6-7 is an ORF, and what it does is uncertain. The CDR3 spans 19 residues. V lost 6 bases and J lost 9; bases outside the gene matches: 29.

V is TRBV6-5 and J is TRBJ1-4; 10 bases fit TRBD1. Trimming at V came to 6 bases and at J to 8 bases, leaving 6 bases not matched to a gene. The CDR3 is made up of 14 amino acids. The germline CDR1 and CDR2 sequences are MNHEY and SVGAGI. The CDR3 spells CASRPDRGLEKLFF. CDR3 DNA sequence: TGTGCCAGCAGACCCGACAGGGGGCTCGAAAAACTGTTTTTT.

This sequence joins TRBV20-1 and TRBJ1-3; weak D call: TRBD1 (5 bases). The CDR3 is 12 residues long. Germline CDR1 is DFQATT and CDR2 is SNEGSKA (reference sequence). The CDR3 is CSAGGSGNTIYF. The CDR3 DNA reads TGCAGCGCCGGGGGTTCCGGAAACACCATATATTTT.

J is TRBJ2-3 and V is TRBV7-9, with 8 nucleotides matching TRBD2. J lost 2 bases, V lost 3 bases, and 7 bases had no gene match. Germline V gives CDR1 SEHNR, CDR2 FQNEAQ (reference sequence). The CDR3 contains 16 residues. DNA for the CDR3: TGTGCCAGCAGCTTCCTAAAGCGGGGGACCACAGATACGCAGTATTTT. Its protein is CASSFLKRGTTDTQYF.

The table lists this clonotype with a few counts. CDR3 region: CSARWREAGELFF. Here the CDR3 DNA reads TGCAGTGCTAGGTGGCGGGAGGCCGGGGAGCTGTTTTTT. J is TRBJ2-2 and V is TRBV20-1; 8 nucleotides agree with TRBD2. Germline lookup yields CDR1 DFQATT and CDR2 SNEGSKA (reference sequence). Trimming at V came to 3 bases and at J to 6 bases, leaving 3 bases not matched to a gene. The CDR3 sequence is 13 residues long.

This clonotype was seen a few times. The chain has TRBV10-3 and TRBJ1-6; D not resolved. The V gene's germline CDR1 is ENHRY and CDR2 SYGVKD. There are 14 residues in the CDR3. V shed 4 bases and J shed 8 bases, with 12 bases lying between them. CDR3 sequence: CAISGGRGDSPLHF. CDR3 bases: TGTGCCATCAGTGGAGGGCGCGGGGATTCACCCCTCCACTTT.

This clonotype was seen a few times. This chain uses TRBV6-4 with TRBJ1-2, with D perhaps matching TRBD1 (5 bases). V shed 9 bases and J shed 2 bases, with 19 bases lying between them. CDR3 size: 15 residues. Germline V lookup: CDR1 MRHNA, CDR2 SNTAGT. In DNA, the CDR3 is TGTGCCAGAGGCAGACCAGGGAAACTCAACTATGGCTACACCTTC. Its protein is CARGRPGKLNYGYTF.

This clonotype appeared a single time. It may be a read error: a sequence one base away is much more abundant. The chain has TRBV12-3 or TRBV12-4 and TRBJ1-2; TRBD1 might be the D (5 bases). Trimming cost V 3 bases and J 8 bases, with 7 bases left between them. The CDR3 is 11 amino acids. CDR3 nucleotide sequence: TGTGCCAGCAGTTTGTGGGGGGGCTACACCTTC. Amino acid sequence: CASSLWGGYTF.